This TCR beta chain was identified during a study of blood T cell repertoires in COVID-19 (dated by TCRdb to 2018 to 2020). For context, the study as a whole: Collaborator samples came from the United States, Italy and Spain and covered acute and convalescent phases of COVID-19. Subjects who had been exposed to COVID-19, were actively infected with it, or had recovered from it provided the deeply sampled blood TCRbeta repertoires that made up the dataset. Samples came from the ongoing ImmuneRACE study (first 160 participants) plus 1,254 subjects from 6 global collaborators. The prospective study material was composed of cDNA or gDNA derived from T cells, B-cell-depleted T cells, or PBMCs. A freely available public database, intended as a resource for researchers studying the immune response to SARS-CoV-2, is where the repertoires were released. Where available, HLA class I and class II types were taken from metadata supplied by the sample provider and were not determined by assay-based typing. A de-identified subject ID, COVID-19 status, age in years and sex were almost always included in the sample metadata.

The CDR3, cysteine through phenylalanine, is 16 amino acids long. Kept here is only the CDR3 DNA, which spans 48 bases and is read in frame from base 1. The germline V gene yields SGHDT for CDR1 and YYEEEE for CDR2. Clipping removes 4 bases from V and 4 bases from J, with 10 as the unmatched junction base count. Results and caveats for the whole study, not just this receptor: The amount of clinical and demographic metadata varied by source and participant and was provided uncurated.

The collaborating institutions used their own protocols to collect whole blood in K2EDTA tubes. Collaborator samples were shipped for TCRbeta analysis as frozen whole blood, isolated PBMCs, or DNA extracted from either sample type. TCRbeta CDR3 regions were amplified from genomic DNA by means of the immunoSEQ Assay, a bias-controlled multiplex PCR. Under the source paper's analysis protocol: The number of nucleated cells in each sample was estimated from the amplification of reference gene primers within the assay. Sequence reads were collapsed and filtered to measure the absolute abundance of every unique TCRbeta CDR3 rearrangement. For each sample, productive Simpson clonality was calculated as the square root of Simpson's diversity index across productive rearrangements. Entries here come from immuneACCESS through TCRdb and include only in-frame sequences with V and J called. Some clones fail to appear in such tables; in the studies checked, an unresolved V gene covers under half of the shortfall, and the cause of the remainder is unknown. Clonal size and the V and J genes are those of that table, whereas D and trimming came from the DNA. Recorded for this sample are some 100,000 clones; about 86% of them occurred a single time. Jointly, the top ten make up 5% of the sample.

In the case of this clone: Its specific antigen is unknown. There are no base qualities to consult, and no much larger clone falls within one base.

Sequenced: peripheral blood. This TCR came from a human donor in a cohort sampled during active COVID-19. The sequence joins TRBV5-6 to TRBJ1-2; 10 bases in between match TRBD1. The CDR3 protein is CASSKTGGAAGYGYTF. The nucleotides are TGTGCCAGCAGCAAGACAGGGGGCGCGGCGGGCTATGGCTACACCTTC.